Presented here are 15 T cell receptor beta chains from one specimen sequenced in a study of early T cells in non-severe SARS-CoV-2 infection. Each CDR3 protein is one row after TCRdb ran MiXCR on the 5' RACE reads. Altogether tens of thousands of distinct CDR3 sequences are present, 10% to 15% being singletons, with the ten largest covering 4.8%. The sample comprised whole blood. These receptors were obtained from an adult who was a healthcare worker with PCR-confirmed SARS-CoV-2 infection or an uninfected control (not recorded which).

This clonotype occurred a few times. V gene TRBV3-1 combines with J gene TRBJ2-7; no definite D call. Germline V gene sequence: CDR1 LGHDT, CDR2 YNNKEL (reference sequence). V lost 5 bases and J lost 4, with 12 bases in between. This CDR3 comprises 13 residues. The CDR3 spells CASSSQIGYEQYF. The DNA of the CDR3 is TGTGCCAGCAGCTCGCAAATTGGGTACGAGCAGTACTTC.

This clonotype came up many times. This chain links TRBV19 with TRBJ2-7; D perhaps matches TRBD2 (5 bases). Per the germline V gene, CDR1 is LNHDA and CDR2 is SQIVND (reference sequence). The CDR3 has 14 amino acids. Deletions cut 3 bases from V and 1 base from J, with 10 bases between. This CDR3 is CASSMGRRSYEQYF. In DNA, the CDR3 is TGTGCCAGTAGTATGGGCCGGAGGTCCTACGAGCAGTACTTC.

This clonotype was observed a handful of times. V and J are TRBV9 and TRBJ2-3; D gene ambiguous. Trimming left V 0 bases short and J 4 bases short, with 9 bases between. The germline V gene encodes CDR1 SGDLS and CDR2 YYNGEE. The CDR3 extends over 14 amino acids. The CDR3 DNA follows: TGTGCCAGCAGCGTAGATAGTAAGGCAGATACGCAGTATTTT. This codes for CASSVDSKADTQYF.

This clonotype was observed a handful of times. The chain employs TRBV9 and TRBJ2-7; no definite D call. V lost 4 bases to trimming and J lost 5 bases, with 16 bases between them. The CDR3 runs 14 residues. The V gene's germline CDR1 is SGDLS and CDR2 YYNGEE. As DNA, the CDR3 is TGTGCCAGCAGCCCTGGCCCGGGTGTCGACGAGCAGTACTTC. Translated: CASSPGPGVDEQYF.

Ten or more counts support this clonotype. The rearrangement uses TRBV7-9 and TRBJ2-1; D is undetermined. Germline V gene sequence: CDR1 SEHNR, CDR2 FQNEAQ (reference sequence). Deletions cut 1 base from V and 8 bases from J, with 6 bases between. The length of the CDR3 is 12 residues. CDR3 in DNA: TGTGCCAGCAGCTTAGATTATCATGAGCAGTTCTTC. This encodes CASSLDYHEQFF.

This clonotype was counted at least ten times. The chain is built from TRBV12-3 or TRBV12-4 and TRBJ1-1; possible D gene TRBD1, 6 bases. V was pared by 3 bases and J by 1 base, with 6 bases between. The CDR3 has 13 amino acids. CDR3 loop: CASSFRGNTEAFF. In DNA, the CDR3 is TGTGCCAGCAGTTTCAGGGGGAACACTGAAGCTTTCTTT.

This chain joins TRBV12-3 or TRBV12-4 and TRBJ2-7; D tentatively reads TRBD1 or TRBD2 (5 bases each). The CDR3 extends over 11 amino acids. Trimming stripped 3 bases from V and 8 bases from J, with 8 bases between. The CDR3 DNA sequence: TGTGCCAGCAGTTTGAGGGGTCAGCAGTACTTC. Protein sequence: CASSLRGQQYF.

The sample holds a few counts of this clonotype. J is TRBJ2-5 and V is TRBV12-3 or TRBV12-4; TRBD1 matches 7 bases. V was clipped by 5 bases and J by 2 bases; unmatched bases: 5. This CDR3 region has 14 residues. In nucleotides, the CDR3 is TGTGCCAGCAGTGTCGGGACAGTTCAAGAGACCCAGTACTTC. This translates into CASSVGTVQETQYF.

By share, this clonotype counts as medium-sized. V gene TRBV3-1 combines with J gene TRBJ1-2; 8 bases agree with TRBD1. The V and J ends lost 4 bases and 3 bases, in that order; junction bases with no gene match: 4. The length of the CDR3 is 14 residues. Germline V gene lookup returns CDR1 LGHDT and CDR2 YNNKEL (reference sequence). CDR3 residues: CASSPGQGYYGYTF. Here the CDR3 DNA reads TGTGCCAGCAGCCCCGGACAGGGATACTATGGCTACACCTTC.

In its sample, this clonotype was seen a few times. V usage is TRBV3-1 and J usage is TRBJ2-5; a weak D match, TRBD1 (6 bases). The CDR3 consists of 15 residues. The V and J ends lost 3 bases and 2 bases respectively, with 13 bases between them. CDR1 and CDR2 (germline): LGHDT, YNNKEL (reference sequence). The CDR3 is CASSHTGQIQETQYF. The CDR3 DNA reads TGTGCCAGCAGCCACACCGGACAGATACAAGAGACCCAGTACTTC.

The J gene is TRBJ1-5, the V gene TRBV28, with unresolved D. Germline V lookup: CDR1 MDHEN, CDR2 SYDVKM. Trimming cost V 4 bases and J 1 base, with 11 bases left between them. The CDR3 has 15 amino acids. This CDR3 is CASSSDAISNQPQHF. CDR3 bases: TGTGCCAGCAGTTCCGACGCGATAAGCAATCAGCCCCAGCATTTT.

This clonotype was observed at least ten times. This chain connects TRBV20-1 to TRBJ2-4; D is perhaps TRBD1 (5 bases). Looked up from germline, CDR1 is DFQATT and CDR2 is SNEGSKA (reference sequence). V was pared by 7 bases and J by 1 base, with 17 bases between. CDR3 length: 15 amino acids. The CDR3 loop reads CSVSQGVGAKNIQYF. CDR3 DNA sequence: TGCAGTGTATCGCAGGGTGTCGGGGCCAAAAACATTCAGTACTTC.

This clonotype was seen a handful of times. This chain links TRBV27 with TRBJ2-3, with 8 bases that match TRBD2. Per germline, CDR1 MNHEY and CDR2 SMNVEV (reference sequence). The V segment lost 5 bases and the J segment 5 bases; nucleotides outside the gene matches: 9. The CDR3 loop spans 15 amino acids. CDR3 region: CASSPRGGGVDTQYF. DNA of the CDR3: TGTGCCAGCAGTCCACGGGGGGGCGGTGTAGATACGCAGTATTTT.

There are many counts of this clonotype. The genes are TRBV19 and TRBJ2-2; D possibly corresponds to TRBD1 (6 bases). The length of the CDR3 is 16 residues. Germline assignment: CDR1 LNHDA and CDR2 SQIVND (reference sequence). The V gene lost 5 bases and the J gene lost 5 bases, with 18 bases spanning the gap. The CDR3 region is CASSLTGTRRTGELFF. CDR3 sequence (DNA): TGTGCCAGTAGTCTCACCGGGACAAGGAGGACCGGGGAGCTGTTTTTT.

A few counts support this clonotype. V gene TRBV10-2 combines with J gene TRBJ2-7, with 10 bases identical to TRBD2. The germline V gene encodes CDR1 WSHSY and CDR2 SAAADI. The CDR3 length is 15 residues. The V segment lost 4 bases and the J segment 6 bases; nucleotides outside the gene matches: 9. CDR3 in amino acids: CASSVKASGGGEQYF. The CDR3 DNA reads TGCGCCAGCAGTGTAAAGGCTAGCGGGGGCGGCGAGCAGTACTTC.